Following are 5 T cell receptor beta chains from one sample sequenced in a study of cytomegalovirus exposure and HLA in healthy donors. The table came from immunoSEQ multiplex PCR; TCRdb's copy has only in-frame clones and leaves some out. This table has 250,000 to 350,000 clones, roughly 89% appearing once. The specimen sequenced was PBMCs. The receptors come from a woman younger than 35 in good health and CMV-seronegative.

J is TRBJ2-3 and V is TRBV15; D call uncertain. This CDR3 is built from 15 residues. Trimming cost V 8 bases and J 2 bases, with 17 bases left between them. CDR1 and CDR2 (germline): LNHNV, YYDKDF (reference sequence). CDR3 DNA: TGTGCCACCGCCCCTACCAAGCCTAACACAGATACGCAGTATTTT. Amino acids: CATAPTKPNTDTQYF.

V and J are TRBV5-6 and TRBJ2-1; 11 bases are a match to TRBD2. Germline values: CDR1 SGHDT, CDR2 YYEEEE. V was pared by 3 bases and J by 2 bases, with 4 bases of the junction left unmatched. CDR3 size: 16 residues. The CDR3 coding sequence is TGTGCCAGCAGCTCGGAACTAGCGGGAGCCTACAATGAGCAGTTCTTC. It translates to CASSSELAGAYNEQFF.

The chain couples TRBV27 to TRBJ2-7; TRBD2 agrees at 7 bases. The CDR3 loop spans 16 amino acids. Per the germline V gene, CDR1 is MNHEY and CDR2 is SMNVEV (reference sequence). V lost 1 base, J lost 3 bases, and 9 bases stayed unmatched. CDR3 sequence (DNA): TGTGCCAGCAGTTTATACCCCTCGACTAGCCTCTACGAGCAGTACTTC. Amino acid sequence: CASSLYPSTSLYEQYF.

The chain links TRBV5-4 to TRBJ1-2; 8 bases match TRBD1. J gave up 7 bases and V 4 bases, and 3 bases lay outside the gene matches. The CDR3 length is 12 residues. Germline V gene lookup returns CDR1 SGHNT and CDR2 YYREEE (reference sequence). CDR3 sequence reads: CASSTGQAGYTF. CDR3 DNA sequence: TGTGCCAGCAGCACGGGACAGGCTGGCTACACCTTC.

This chain joins TRBV5-4 and TRBJ2-1; TRBD2 matches at 13 bases. V was pared by 4 bases and J by 10 bases, with 11 bases of the junction left unmatched. Germline lookup yields CDR1 SGHNT and CDR2 YYREEE (reference sequence). The CDR3 is 16 amino acids. As DNA, the CDR3 is TGTGCCAGCAGCGCCTACGGACTAGCGGGAGTAGGGGAGCAGTTCTTC. Translated: CASSAYGLAGVGEQFF.